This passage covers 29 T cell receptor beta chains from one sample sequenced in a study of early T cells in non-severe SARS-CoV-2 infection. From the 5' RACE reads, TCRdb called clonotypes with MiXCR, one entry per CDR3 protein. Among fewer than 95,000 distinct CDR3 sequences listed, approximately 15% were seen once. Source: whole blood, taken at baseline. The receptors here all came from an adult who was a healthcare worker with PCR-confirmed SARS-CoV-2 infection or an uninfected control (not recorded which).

The CDR3: CASSLSAGTYEQYF. CDR3 in DNA: TGTGCCAGCAGCCTCTCTGCGGGAACCTACGAGCAGTACTTC. This chain joins TRBV3-1 and TRBJ2-7; D is perhaps TRBD2 (6 bases). CDR3 length: 14 amino acids. Trimming pared 4 bases from V and 2 bases from J, leaving 12 bases between. Germline V gives CDR1 LGHDT, CDR2 YNNKEL (reference sequence).

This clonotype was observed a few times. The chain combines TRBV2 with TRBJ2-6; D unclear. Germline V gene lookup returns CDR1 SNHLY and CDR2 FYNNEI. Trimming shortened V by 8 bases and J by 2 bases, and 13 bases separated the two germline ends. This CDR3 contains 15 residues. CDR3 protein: CASRLSGTGANVLTF. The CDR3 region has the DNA TGTGCCAGCCGTTTATCGGGCACTGGGGCCAACGTCCTGACTTTC.

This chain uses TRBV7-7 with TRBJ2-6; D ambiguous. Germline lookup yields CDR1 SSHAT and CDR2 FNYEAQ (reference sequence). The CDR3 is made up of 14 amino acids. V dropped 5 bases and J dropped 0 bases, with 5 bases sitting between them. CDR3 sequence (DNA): TGTGCCAGCAGCCCAAACTCTGGGGCCAACGTCCTGACTTTC. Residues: CASSPNSGANVLTF.

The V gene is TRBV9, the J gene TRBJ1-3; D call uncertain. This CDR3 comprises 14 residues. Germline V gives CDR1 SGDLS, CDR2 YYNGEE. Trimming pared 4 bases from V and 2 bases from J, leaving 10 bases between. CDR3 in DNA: TGTGCCAGCAGCATCGGGGAGGCTGGAAACACCATATATTTT. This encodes CASSIGEAGNTIYF.

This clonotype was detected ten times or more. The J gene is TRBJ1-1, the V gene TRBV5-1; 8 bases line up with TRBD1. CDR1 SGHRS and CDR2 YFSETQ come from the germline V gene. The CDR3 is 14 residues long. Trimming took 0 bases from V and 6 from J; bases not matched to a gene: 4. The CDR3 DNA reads TGCGCCAGCAGCTTGGCAACAGGGGGTCCTGAAGCTTTCTTT. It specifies CASSLATGGPEAFF.

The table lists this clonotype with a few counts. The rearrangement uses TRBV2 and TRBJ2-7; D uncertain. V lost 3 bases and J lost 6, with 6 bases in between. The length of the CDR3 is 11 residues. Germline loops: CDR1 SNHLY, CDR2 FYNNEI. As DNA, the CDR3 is TGTGCCAGCAGTGAGAGGCTCGAGCAGTACTTC. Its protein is CASSERLEQYF.

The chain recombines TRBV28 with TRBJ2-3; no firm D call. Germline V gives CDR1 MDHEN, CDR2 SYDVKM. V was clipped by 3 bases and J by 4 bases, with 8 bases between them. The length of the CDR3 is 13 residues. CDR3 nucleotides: TGTGCCAGCAGTTTCATGGGATCAGATACGCAGTATTTT. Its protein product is CASSFMGSDTQYF.

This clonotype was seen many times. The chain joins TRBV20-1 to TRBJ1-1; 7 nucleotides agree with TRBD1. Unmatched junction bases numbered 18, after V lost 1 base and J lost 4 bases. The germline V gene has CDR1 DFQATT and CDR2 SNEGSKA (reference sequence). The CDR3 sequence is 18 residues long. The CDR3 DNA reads TGCAGTGCTAGAGGACTCCAGACAGGGCGCTCGAGGGTCACTGAAGCTTTCTTT. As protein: CSARGLQTGRSRVTEAFF.

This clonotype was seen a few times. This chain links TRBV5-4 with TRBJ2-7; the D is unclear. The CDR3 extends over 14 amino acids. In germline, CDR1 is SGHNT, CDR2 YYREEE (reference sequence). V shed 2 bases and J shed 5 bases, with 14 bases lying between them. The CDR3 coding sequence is TGTGCCAGCAGCTTTTACGGAGCTGTCCACGAGCAGTACTTC. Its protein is CASSFYGAVHEQYF. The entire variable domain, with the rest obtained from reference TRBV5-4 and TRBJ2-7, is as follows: ETGVTQSPTHLIKTRGQQVTLRCSSQSGHNTVSWYQQALGQGPQFIFQYYREEENGRGNFPPRFSGLQFPNYSSELNVNALELDDSALYLCASSFYGAVHEQYFGPGTRLTVT.

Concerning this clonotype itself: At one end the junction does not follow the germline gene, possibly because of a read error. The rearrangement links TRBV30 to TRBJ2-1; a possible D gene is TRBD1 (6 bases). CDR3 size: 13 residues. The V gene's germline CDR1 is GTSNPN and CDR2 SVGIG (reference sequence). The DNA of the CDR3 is TGTGCCTGGAGTACCGGACAGAACAATGAGCAGATCTTC. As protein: CAWSTGQNNEQIF.

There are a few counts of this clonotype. CDR3 in amino acids: CATSVPPGQEDIQYF. The CDR3 DNA reads as TGTGCCACCAGTGTCCCGCCGGGACAGGAGGACATTCAGTACTTC. The chain couples TRBV24-1 to TRBJ2-4; 8 bases are a match to TRBD1. The germline V gene has CDR1 KGHDR and CDR2 SFDVKD. V dropped 5 bases and J dropped 8; count of bases not matched to a gene: 10. This CDR3 spans 15 amino acids.

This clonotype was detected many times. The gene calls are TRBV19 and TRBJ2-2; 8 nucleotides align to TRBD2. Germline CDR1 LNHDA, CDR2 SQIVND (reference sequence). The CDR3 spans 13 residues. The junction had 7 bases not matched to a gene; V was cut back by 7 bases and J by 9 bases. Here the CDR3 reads CASNAGRAWELFF. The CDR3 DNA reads TGTGCCAGTAACGCCGGGAGGGCCTGGGAGCTGTTTTTT.

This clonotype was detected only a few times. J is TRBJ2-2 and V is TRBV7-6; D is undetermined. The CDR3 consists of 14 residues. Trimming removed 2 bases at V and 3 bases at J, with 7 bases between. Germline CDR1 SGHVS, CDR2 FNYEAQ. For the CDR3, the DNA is TGTGCCAGCAGCTTAATCGTTGACACCGGGGAGCTGTTTTTT. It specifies CASSLIVDTGELFF.

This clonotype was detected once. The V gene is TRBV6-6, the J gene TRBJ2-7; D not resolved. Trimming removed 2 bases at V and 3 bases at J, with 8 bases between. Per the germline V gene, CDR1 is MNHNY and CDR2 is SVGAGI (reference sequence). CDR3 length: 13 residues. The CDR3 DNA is TGTGCCAGCAGTTACAATCGCCACTACGAGCAGTACTTC. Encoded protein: CASSYNRHYEQYF.

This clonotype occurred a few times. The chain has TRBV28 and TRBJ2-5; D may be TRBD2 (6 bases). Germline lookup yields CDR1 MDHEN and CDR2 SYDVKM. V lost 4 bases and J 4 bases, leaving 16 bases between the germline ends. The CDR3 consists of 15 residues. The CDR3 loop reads CASSSRTVGGETQYF. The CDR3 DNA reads TGTGCCAGCAGTTCCAGGACGGTGGGAGGAGAGACCCAGTACTTC.

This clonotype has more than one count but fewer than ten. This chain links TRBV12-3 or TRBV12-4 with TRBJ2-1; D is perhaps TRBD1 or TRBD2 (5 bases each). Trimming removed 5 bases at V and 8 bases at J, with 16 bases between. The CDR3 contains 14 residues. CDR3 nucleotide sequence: TGTGCCAGCAGTCTACCCCCCCCGGGGCATGAGCAGTTCTTC. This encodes CASSLPPPGHEQFF.

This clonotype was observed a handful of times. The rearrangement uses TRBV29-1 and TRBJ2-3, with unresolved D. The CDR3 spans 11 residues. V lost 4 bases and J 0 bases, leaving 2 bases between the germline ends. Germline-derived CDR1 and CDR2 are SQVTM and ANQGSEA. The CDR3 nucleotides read TGCAGCGTTGCGAGCACAGATACGCAGTATTTT. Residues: CSVASTDTQYF.

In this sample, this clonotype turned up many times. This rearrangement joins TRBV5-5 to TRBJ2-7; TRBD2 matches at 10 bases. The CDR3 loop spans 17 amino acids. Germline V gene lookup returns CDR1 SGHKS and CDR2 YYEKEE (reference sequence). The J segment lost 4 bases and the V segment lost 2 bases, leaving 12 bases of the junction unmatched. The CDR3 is CASSFGLAGASPYEQYF. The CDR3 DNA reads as TGTGCCAGCAGCTTCGGTCTAGCGGGAGCCAGTCCATACGAGCAGTACTTC. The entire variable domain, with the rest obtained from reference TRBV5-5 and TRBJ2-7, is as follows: DAGVTQSPTHLIKTRGQQVTLRCSPISGHKSVSWYQQVLGQGPQFIFQYYEKEERGRGNFPDRFSARQFPNYSSELNVNALLLGDSALYLCASSFGLAGASPYEQYFGPGTRLTVT.

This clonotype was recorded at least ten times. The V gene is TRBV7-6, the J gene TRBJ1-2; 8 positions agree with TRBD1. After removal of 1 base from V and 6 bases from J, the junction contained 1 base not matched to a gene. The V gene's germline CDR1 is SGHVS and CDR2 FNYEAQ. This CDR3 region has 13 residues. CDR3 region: CASSLVTGDGYTF. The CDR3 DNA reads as TGTGCCAGCAGCTTAGTGACAGGGGATGGCTACACCTTC.

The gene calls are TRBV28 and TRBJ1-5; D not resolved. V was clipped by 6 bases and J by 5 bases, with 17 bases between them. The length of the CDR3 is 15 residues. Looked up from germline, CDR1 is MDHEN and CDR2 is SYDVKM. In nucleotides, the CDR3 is TGTGCCAGCAGCCCCCCTCGGGAGGGAGATCAGCCCCAGCATTTT. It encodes CASSPPREGDQPQHF. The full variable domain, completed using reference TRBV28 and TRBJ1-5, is DVKVTQSSRYLVKRTGEKVFLECVQDMDHENMFWYRQDPGLGLRLIYFSYDVKMKEKGDIPEGYSVSREKKERFSLILESASTNQTSMYLCASSPPREGDQPQHFGDGTRLSIL.

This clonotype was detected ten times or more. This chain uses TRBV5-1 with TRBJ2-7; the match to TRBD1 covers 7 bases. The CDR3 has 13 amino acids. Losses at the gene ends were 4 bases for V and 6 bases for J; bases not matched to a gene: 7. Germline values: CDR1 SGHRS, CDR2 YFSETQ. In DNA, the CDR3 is TGCGCCAGCAGCCCAAGACAGGGCGGCGAGCAGTACTTC. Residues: CASSPRQGGEQYF.

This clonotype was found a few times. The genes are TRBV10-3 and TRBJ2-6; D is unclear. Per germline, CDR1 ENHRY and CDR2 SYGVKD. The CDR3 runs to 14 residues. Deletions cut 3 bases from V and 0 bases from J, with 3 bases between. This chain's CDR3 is CAISDFSGANVLTF. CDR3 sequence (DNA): TGTGCCATCAGTGATTTCTCTGGGGCCAACGTCCTGACTTTC.

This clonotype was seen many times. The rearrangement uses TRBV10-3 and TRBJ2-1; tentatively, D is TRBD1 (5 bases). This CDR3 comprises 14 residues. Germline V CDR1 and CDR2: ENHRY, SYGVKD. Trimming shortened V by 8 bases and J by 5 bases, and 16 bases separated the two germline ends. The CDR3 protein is CAIARLLQDNEQFF. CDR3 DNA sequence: TGTGCCATCGCCCGGTTATTACAGGACAATGAGCAGTTCTTC.

Written as DNA, the CDR3 is TGTGCCAGCACCCGGAGTGCGGCTAGCGGGAGGCAAGAGACCCAGTACTTC. Its protein is CASTRSAASGRQETQYF. V and J are TRBV6-6 and TRBJ2-5; the match to TRBD2 covers 11 bases. This CDR3 region has 17 residues. V was pared by 7 bases and J by 2 bases, with 12 bases of the junction left unmatched. Germline values: CDR1 MNHNY, CDR2 SVGAGI (reference sequence).

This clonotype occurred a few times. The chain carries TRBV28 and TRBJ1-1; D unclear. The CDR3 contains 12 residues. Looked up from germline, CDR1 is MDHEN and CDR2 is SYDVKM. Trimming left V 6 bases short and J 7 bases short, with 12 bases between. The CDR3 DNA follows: TGTGCCAGCAGCCCTCCGGGAATTGAAGCTTTCTTT. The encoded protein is CASSPPGIEAFF. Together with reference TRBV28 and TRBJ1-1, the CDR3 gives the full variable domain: DVKVTQSSRYLVKRTGEKVFLECVQDMDHENMFWYRQDPGLGLRLIYFSYDVKMKEKGDIPEGYSVSREKKERFSLILESASTNQTSMYLCASSPPGIEAFFGQGTRLTVV.

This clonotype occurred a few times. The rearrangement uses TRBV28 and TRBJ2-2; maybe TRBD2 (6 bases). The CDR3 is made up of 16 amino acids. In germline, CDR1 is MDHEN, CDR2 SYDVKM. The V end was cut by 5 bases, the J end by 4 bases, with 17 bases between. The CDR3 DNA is TGTGCCAGCAGTCCCTTGAGCGGGCGTGTCACCGGGGAGCTGTTTTTT. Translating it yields CASSPLSGRVTGELFF.

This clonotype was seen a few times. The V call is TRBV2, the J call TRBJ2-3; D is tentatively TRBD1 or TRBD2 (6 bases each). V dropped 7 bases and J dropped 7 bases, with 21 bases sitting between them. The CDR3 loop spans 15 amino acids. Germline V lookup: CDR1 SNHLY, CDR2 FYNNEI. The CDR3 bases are TGTGCCAGCATGGGGGGCTTAGGGTCGAGGAATACGCAGTATTTT. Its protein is CASMGGLGSRNTQYF. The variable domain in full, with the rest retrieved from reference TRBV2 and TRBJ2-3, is EPEVTQTPSHQVTQMGQEVILRCVPISNHLYFYWYRQILGQKVEFLVSFYNNEISEKSEIFDDQFSVERPDGSNFTLKIRSTKLEDSAMYFCASMGGLGSRNTQYFGPGTRLTVL.

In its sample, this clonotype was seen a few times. The CDR3: CASRRSGSGTKETQYF. The CDR3 bases are TGTGCCAGCAGACGAAGCGGATCAGGGACTAAAGAGACCCAGTACTTC. The rearrangement links TRBV12-3 or TRBV12-4 to TRBJ2-5, with 7 bases aligning to TRBD2. V was pared by 6 bases and J by 3 bases, with 13 bases of the junction left unmatched. CDR3 length equals 16 residues.

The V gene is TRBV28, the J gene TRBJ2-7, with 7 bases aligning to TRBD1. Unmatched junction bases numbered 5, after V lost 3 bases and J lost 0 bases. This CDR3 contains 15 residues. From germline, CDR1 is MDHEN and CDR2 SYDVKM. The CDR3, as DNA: TGTGCCAGCAGTTTCGTGACAGGGATCTCCTACGAGCAGTACTTC. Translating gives CASSFVTGISYEQYF.